This TCR beta chain is drawn from a study of PD-1 blockade in classical Hodgkin lymphoma. Study outcomes and limitations: Reported findings placed baseline TCR diversity lower in newly diagnosed patients (compared with healthy donors). The drivers behind the repertoire differences, possibly disease activity or prior therapy, remain undefined.

In regard to this clone: The target antigen is unknown.

Time point of the sample: newly diagnosed, previously untreated cHL patient sample. Magnetic negative selection of thawed PBMCs was the method by which CD4+ T cells were purified. Comparison samples consisted of PBMCs from newly diagnosed, untreated classical Hodgkin lymphoma. Produced via immunoSEQ multiplex PCR; TCRdb's table is partial and in-frame only. There are roughly 16,000 clones in the sample; around 93% occur only once, and 0.51% lies in the top ten. The receptor was isolated from a human donor with classical Hodgkin lymphoma. The sample comprised CD4+ T cells from blood.

The CDR3: CASSFYRVTGFPYEQYF. CDR3 nucleotides: TGTGCCAGCAGTTTTTACCGGGTAACCGGATTTCCCTACGAGCAGTACTTC. The chain recombines TRBV28 with TRBJ2-7, with D hard to call. The CDR3 is made up of 17 amino acids. Per germline, CDR1 MDHEN and CDR2 SYDVKM. Trimming left V 3 bases short and J 2 bases short, with 20 bases between.